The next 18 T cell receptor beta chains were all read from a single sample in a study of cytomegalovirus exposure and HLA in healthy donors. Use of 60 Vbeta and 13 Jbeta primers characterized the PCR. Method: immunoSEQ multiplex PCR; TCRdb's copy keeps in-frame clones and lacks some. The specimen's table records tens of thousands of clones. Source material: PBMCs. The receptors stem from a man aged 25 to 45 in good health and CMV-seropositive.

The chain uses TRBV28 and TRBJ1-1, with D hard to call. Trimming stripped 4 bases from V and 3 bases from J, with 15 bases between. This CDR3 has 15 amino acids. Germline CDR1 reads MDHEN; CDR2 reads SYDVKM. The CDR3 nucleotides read TGTGCCAGCAGTTCTCGGGGAGGCGGCGACACTGAAGCTTTCTTT. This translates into CASSSRGGGDTEAFF.

Written as DNA, the CDR3 is TGTGCCAGCAGTTACGGATTTGGGACAGGGGGAGAGACCCAGTACTTC. It encodes CASSYGFGTGGETQYF. This sequence joins TRBV6-5 and TRBJ2-5; 11 nucleotides align to TRBD1. From germline, CDR1 is MNHEY and CDR2 SVGAGI. V lost 2 bases and J lost 4; bases outside the gene matches: 6. CDR3 length equals 16 residues.

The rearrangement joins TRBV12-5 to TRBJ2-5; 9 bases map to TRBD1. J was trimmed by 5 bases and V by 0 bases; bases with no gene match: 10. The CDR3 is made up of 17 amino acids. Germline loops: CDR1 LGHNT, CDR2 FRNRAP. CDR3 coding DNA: TGTGCTAGTGGTTTGGTAAGAGGACAGGGGATTGTCGAGACCCAGTACTTC. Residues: CASGLVRGQGIVETQYF.

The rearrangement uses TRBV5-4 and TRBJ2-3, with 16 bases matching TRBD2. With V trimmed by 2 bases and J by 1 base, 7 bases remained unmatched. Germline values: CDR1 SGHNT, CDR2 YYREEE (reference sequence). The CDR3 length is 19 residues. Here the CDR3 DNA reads TGTGCCAGCAGCTTAGGGACTAGCGGGGGGGCCGGGGGCACAGATACGCAGTATTTT. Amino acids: CASSLGTSGGAGGTDTQYF.

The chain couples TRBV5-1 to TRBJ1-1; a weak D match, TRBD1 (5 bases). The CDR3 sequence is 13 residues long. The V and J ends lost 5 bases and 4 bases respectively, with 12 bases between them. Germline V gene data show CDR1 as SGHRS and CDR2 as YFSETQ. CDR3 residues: CASRGSGGTEAFF. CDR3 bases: TGCGCCAGCAGGGGGTCGGGGGGCACTGAAGCTTTCTTT.

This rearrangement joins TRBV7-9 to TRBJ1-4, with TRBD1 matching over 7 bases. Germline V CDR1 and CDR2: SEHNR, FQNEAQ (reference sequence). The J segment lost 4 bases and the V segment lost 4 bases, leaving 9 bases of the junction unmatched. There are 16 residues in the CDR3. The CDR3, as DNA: TGTGCCAGCAGCTATTTCCACGGGACAGTTAATGAAAAACTGTTTTTT. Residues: CASSYFHGTVNEKLFF.

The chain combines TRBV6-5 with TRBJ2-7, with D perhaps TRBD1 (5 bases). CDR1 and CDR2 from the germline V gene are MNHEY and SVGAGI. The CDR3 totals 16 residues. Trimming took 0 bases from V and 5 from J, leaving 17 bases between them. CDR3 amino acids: CASSYSVRQGLDEQYF. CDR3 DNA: TGTGCCAGCAGTTACTCGGTCAGGCAGGGTCTAGACGAGCAGTACTTC.

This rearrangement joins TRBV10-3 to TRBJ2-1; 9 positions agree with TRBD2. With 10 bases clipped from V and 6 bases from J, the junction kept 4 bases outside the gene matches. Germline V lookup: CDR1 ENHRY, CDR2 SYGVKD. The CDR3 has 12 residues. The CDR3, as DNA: TGTGCCACAGCGGGGGGCCTCAATGAGCAGTTCTTC. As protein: CATAGGLNEQFF.

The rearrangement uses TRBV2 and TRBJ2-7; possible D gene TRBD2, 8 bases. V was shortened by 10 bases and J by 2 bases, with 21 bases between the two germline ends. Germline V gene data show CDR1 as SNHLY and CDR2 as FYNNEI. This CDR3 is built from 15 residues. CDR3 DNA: TGTGCCATCCTTCCTCGACAGGGACTAGCCTACGAGCAGTACTTC. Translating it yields CAILPRQGLAYEQYF.

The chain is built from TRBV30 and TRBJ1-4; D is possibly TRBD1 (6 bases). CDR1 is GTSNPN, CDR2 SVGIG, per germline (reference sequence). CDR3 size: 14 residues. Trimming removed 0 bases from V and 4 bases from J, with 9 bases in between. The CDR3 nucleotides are TGTGCCTGGAGTGTAACAGGGATTAATGAAAAACTGTTTTTT. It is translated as CAWSVTGINEKLFF.

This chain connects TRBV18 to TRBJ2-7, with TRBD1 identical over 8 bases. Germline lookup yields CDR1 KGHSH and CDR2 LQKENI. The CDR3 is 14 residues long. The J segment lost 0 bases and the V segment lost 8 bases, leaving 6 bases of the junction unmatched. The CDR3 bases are TGTGCCAGCACGCGGACAGGGTTCTCCTACGAGCAGTACTTC. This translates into CASTRTGFSYEQYF.

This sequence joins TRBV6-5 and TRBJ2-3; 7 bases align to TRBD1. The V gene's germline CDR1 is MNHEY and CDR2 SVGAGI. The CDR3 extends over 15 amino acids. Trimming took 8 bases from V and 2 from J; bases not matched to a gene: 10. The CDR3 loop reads CASQDRGTATDTQYF. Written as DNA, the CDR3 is TGTGCCAGCCAGGACCGAGGGACAGCCACAGATACGCAGTATTTT.

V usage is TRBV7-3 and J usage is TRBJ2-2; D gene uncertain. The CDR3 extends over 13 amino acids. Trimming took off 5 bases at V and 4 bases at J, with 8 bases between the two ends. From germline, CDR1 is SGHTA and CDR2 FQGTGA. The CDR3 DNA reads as TGTGCCAGCAGCCCCACTTTCACCGGGGAGCTGTTTTTT. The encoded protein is CASSPTFTGELFF.

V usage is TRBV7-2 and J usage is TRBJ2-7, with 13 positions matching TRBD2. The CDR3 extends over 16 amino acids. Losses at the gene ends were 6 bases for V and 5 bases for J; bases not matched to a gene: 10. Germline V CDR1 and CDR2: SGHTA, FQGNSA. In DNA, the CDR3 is TGTGCCAGCAGTCGTCAGACTAGCGGGGGGCGGAACGAGCAGTACTTC. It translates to CASSRQTSGGRNEQYF.

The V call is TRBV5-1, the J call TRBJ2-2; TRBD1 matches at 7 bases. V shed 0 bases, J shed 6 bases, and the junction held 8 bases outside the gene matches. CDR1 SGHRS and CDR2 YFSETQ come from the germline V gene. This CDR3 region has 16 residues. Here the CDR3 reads CASSLAGDRRSGELFF. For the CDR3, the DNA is TGCGCCAGCAGCTTGGCCGGGGACAGAAGGTCCGGGGAGCTGTTTTTT. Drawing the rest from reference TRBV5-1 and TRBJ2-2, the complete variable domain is KAGVTQTPRYLIKTRGQQVTLSCSPISGHRSVSWYQQTPGQGLQFLFEYFSETQRNKGNFPGRFSGRQFSNSRSEMNVSTLELGDSALYLCASSLAGDRRSGELFFGEGSRLTVL.

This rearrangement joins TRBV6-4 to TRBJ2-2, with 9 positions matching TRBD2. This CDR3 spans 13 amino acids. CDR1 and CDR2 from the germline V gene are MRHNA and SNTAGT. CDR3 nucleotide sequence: TGTGCTGCGGGAGGGGGCAACACCGGGGAGCTGTTTTTT. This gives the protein CAAGGGNTGELFF.

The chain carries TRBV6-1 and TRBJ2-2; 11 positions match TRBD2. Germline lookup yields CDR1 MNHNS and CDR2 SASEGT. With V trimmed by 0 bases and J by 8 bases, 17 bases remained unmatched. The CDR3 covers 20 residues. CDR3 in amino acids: CASSEALHWVAGGLSGELFF. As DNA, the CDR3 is TGTGCCAGCAGTGAAGCGCTTCATTGGGTAGCGGGAGGGCTCAGTGGGGAGCTGTTTTTT.

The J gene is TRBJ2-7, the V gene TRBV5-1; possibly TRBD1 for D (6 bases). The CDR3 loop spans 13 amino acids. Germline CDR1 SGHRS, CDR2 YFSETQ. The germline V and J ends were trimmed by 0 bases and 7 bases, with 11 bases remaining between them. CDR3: CASSLGTVREQYF. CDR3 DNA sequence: TGCGCCAGCAGCTTGGGGACAGTGCGGGAGCAGTACTTC.